This TCR beta chain is from a study of cytomegalovirus exposure and HLA in healthy donors. The PCR ran on 60 Vbeta and 13 Jbeta primers. Some clones are missing from TCRdb's copy, which holds only in-frame ones; the method was immunoSEQ multiplex PCR. Found here are approximately 200,000 clones, 75% to 85% of them singletons; the top ten hold about 2.5%. From germline, CDR1 is SGDLS and CDR2 YYNGEE. The CDR3 runs to 13 residues. V lost 7 bases and J 4 bases, leaving 11 bases between the germline ends. This TCR derives from a woman aged 45-65 years in good health and CMV-seronegative. The source material was PBMCs. This chain uses TRBV9 with TRBJ2-2, with D tentatively TRBD1 (6 bases). CDR3 sequence (DNA): TGTGCCAGCCGCCGGGACACCACCGGGGAGCTGTTTTTT. This codes for CASRRDTTGELFF. The whole variable domain, filled in from reference TRBV9 and TRBJ2-2, reads DSGVTQTPKHLITATGQRVTLRCSPRSGDLSVYWYQQSLDQGLQFLIQYYNGEERAKGNILERFSAQQFPDLHSELNLSSLELGDSALYFCASRRDTTGELFFGEGSRLTVL.